This section outlines one TCR beta chain sequence together with its context. These data belong to a study of metastatic and nonmetastatic thyroid tumors. Study summary: Comparison of repertoires was carried out across blood and tumor or nodule tissue from malignant and benign thyroid patients.

Not a single patient had been given any form of treatment at any point before undergoing thyroid surgery. TCRdb reanalyzed the PCR reads with MiXCR. The table lists over 15,000 clones, about 30% of them singletons. From germline, CDR1 is MDHEN and CDR2 SYDVKM. This CDR3 comprises 15 residues. V gave up 6 bases and J gave up 10 bases, with 19 bases separating them. The TCR was taken from a female donor with papillary thyroid cancer or a benign thyroid nodule (not recorded which). Some clones in this sample may be carry-over from other donors' samples. Sequencing was performed on adjacent normal tissue. The chain has TRBV28 and TRBJ1-6; D perhaps matches TRBD1 (6 bases). CDR3 residues: CASSPSGHLKSPLHF. DNA for the CDR3: TGTGCCAGCAGCCCGTCGGGACATTTAAAATCACCCCTCCACTTT.